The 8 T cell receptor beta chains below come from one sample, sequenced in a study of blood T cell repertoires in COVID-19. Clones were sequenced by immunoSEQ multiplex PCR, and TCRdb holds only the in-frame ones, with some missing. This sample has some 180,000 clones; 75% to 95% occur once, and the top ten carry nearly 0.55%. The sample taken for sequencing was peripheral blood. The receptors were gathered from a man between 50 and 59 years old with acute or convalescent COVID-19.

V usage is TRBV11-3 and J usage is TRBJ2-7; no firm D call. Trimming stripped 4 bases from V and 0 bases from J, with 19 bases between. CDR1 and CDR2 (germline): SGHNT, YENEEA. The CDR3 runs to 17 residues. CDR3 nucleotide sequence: TGTGCCAGCAGCTCCCCATCTCGACAAAAGTTCTCCTACGAGCAGTACGTC. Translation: CASSSPSRQKFSYEQYV.

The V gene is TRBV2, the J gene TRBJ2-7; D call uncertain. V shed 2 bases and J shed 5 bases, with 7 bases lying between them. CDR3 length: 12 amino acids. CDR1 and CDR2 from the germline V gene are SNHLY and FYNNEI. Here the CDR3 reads CASSESPDEQYF. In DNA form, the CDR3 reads TGTGCCAGCAGTGAATCCCCCGACGAGCAGTACTTC.

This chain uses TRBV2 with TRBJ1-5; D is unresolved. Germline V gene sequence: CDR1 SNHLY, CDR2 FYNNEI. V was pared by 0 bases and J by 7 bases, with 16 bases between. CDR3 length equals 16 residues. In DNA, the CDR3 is TGTGCCAGCAGTGAAGCGCTTCATTACTCTATCCAGCCCCAGCATTTT. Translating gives CASSEALHYSIQPQHF.

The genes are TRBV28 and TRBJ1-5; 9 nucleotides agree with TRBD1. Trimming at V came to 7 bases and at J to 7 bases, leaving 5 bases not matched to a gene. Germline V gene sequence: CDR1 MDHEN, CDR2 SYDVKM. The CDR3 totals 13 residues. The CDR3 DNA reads TGTGCCAGCACCGGACAGGGGCGGCAGCCCCAGCATTTT. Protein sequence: CASTGQGRQPQHF.

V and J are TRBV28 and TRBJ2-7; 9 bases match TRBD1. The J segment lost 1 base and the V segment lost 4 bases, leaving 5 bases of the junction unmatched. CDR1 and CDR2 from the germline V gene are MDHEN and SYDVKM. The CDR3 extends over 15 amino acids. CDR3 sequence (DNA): TGTGCCAGCAGTTCCCCCGGACAGGGGTCCTACGAGCAGTACTTC. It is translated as CASSSPGQGSYEQYF.

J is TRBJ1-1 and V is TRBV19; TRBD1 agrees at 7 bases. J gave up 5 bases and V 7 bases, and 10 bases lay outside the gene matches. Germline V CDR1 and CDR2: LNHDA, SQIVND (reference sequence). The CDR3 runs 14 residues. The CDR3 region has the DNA TGTGCCAGTAAAATGGAGGGGGCTGTTACTGAAGCTTTCTTT. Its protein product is CASKMEGAVTEAFF. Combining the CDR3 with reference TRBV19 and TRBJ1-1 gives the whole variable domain DGGITQSPKYLFRKEGQNVTLSCEQNLNHDAMYWYRQDPGQGLRLIYYSQIVNDFQKGDIAEGYSVSREKKESFPLTVTSAQKNPTAFYLCASKMEGAVTEAFFGQGTRLTVV.

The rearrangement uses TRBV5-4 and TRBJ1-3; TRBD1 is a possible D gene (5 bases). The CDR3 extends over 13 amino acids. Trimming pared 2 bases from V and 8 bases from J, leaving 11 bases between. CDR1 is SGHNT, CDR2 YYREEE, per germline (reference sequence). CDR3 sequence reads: CASSLLPTDTIYF. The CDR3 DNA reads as TGTGCCAGCAGCTTACTACCGACAGACACCATATATTTT.

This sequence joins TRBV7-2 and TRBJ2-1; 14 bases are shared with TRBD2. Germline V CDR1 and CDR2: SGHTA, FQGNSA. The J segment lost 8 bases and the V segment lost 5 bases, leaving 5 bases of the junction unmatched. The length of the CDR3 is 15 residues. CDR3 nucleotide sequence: TGTGCCAGCAGCCCCGGGACTAGCGGGAGATATGAGCAGTTCTTC. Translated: CASSPGTSGRYEQFF. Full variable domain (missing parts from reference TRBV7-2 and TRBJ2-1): GAGVSQSPSNKVTEKGKDVELRCDPISGHTALYWYRQSLGQGLEFLIYFQGNSAPDKSGLPSDRFSAERTGGSVSTLTIQRTQQEDSAVYLCASSPGTSGRYEQFFGPGTRLTVL.